Listed below are T cell receptor beta chains from one sample, sequenced in a study of T cells in Graves' hyperthyroidism and ophthalmopathy. TCRdb reprocessed the multiplex PCR reads via MiXCR and lists one record per CDR3 protein. Of 200,000 to 250,000 distinct CDR3 sequences in the sample, 15% to 20% were seen once. Sequenced: blood. The receptors stem from a middle-aged man with Graves' hyperthyroidism. CDR3s include the opening cysteine and the closing phenylalanine or tryptophan. D genes are given only for firm matches. Rows give clone size only sometimes, using once, few, many, or a class for an expanded clone.

v_gene	j_gene	abundance	d_gene	CDR3aa	CDR3nt
TRBV14	TRBJ2-4	few	TRBD1	CASSQDLGDRGAKNIQYF	TGTGCCAGCAGCCAAGATCTAGGGGACAGGGGGGCCAAAAACATTCAGTACTTC
TRBV19	TRBJ1-2	NA	NA	CASSISSGARDGYTF	TGTGCCAGTAGTATATCTTCGGGGGCACGAGATGGCTACACCTTC
TRBV5-1	TRBJ2-2	few	NA	CATSPTTNTGELFF	TGCGCCACCAGTCCCACAACGAACACCGGGGAGCTGTTTTTT
TRBV5-5	TRBJ1-2	many	NA	CASSSGSNYGYTF	TGTGCCAGCAGCTCGGGGAGTAACTATGGCTACACCTTC
TRBV7-8	TRBJ1-1	many	NA	CASSETSRTPRPFF	TGTGCCAGCAGCGAAACTTCCAGGACACCCCGGCCTTTCTTT
TRBV6-2/TRBV6-3	TRBJ2-3	many	TRBD1	CASSYSTRTGSDTQYF	TGTGCCAGCAGTTACTCGACAAGGACAGGGTCTGATACGCAGTATTTT
TRBV30	TRBJ1-4	few	NA	CAFSRGGEKLFF	TGTGCTTTCAGCAGGGGCGGTGAAAAACTGTTTTTT
TRBV4-3	TRBJ1-3	many	NA	CASSQSDYYSGNTIYF	TGCGCCAGCAGCCAGTCTGACTACTACTCTGGAAACACCATATATTTT
TRBV7-7	TRBJ2-1	once	TRBD2	CASSTGLGRYNEQFF	TGTGCTAGCAGTACGGGACTAGGACGCTACAATGAGCAGTTCTTC
TRBV7-2	TRBJ1-1	NA	TRBD1	CASKNRGLVREAFF	TGTGCCAGCAAGAACAGGGGTCTTGTTAGGGAAGCTTTCTTT
TRBV6-1	TRBJ1-1	many	NA	CASTRGEIGSTEAFF	TGTGCCAGCACCAGGGGAGAGATAGGGAGTACTGAAGCTTTCTTT
TRBV5-1	TRBJ2-1	many	TRBD2	CASSLSLAGGDSEQFF	TGCGCCAGCAGCTTAAGCCTAGCGGGGGGGGACAGTGAGCAGTTCTTC
TRBV11-2	TRBJ2-1	many	NA	CASSQSGEDEQFF	TGTGCCAGCAGCCAATCAGGGGAGGATGAGCAGTTCTTC